The rows below give T cell receptor beta chains drawn from one sample of a study of CD8 T cells in ankylosing spondylitis. TCRdb re-analysed the 5' RACE reads in MiXCR, keeping a single row per CDR3 protein. The sample has about 360,000 distinct CDR3 sequences, roughly 22% seen once. Sequenced input: blood, either unsorted or a sorted T cell fraction (not recorded which). Source of these receptors: a male donor with ankylosing spondylitis or in good health (not recorded which). Both conserved end residues are part of each CDR3. The order of the fields is CDR3 length, clone size, D gene, V gene, J gene, CDR3 DNA, CDR3 protein. The D gene is left open where the match is weak. Clone size appears in some rows only: once, few, many, or a class for an expanded clone.

len: 15
abundance: -
d_gene: -
v_gene: TRBV5-1
j_gene: TRBJ2-7
CDR3nt: TGCGCCAGCAGCTTGACCAGGGATTCCTTCTACGAGCAGTACTTC
CDR3aa: CASSLTRDSFYEQYF

len: 15
abundance: many
d_gene: TRBD1
v_gene: TRBV5-1
j_gene: TRBJ1-1
CDR3nt: TGCGCCAGCAGCTTGGGACAGGGGTCTCGAACTGAAGCTTTCTTT
CDR3aa: CASSLGQGSRTEAFF

len: 15
abundance: few
d_gene: TRBD2
v_gene: TRBV10-3
j_gene: TRBJ2-7
CDR3nt: TGTGCCATCAGTGAGTCAAGGACTAGCTCCCACGAGCAGTACTTC
CDR3aa: CAISESRTSSHEQYF

len: 15
abundance: few
d_gene: TRBD2
v_gene: TRBV12-3/TRBV12-4
j_gene: TRBJ2-1
CDR3nt: TGTGCCAGCAGTTTCGCCCTAGCGGGGGTAGGTGAGCAGTTCTTC
CDR3aa: CASSFALAGVGEQFF

len: 15
abundance: few
d_gene: -
v_gene: TRBV3-1
j_gene: TRBJ2-3
CDR3nt: TGTGCCAGCAGCCAACAGACATACTACACAGATACGCAGTATTTT
CDR3aa: CASSQQTYYTDTQYF

len: 13
abundance: few
d_gene: -
v_gene: TRBV20-1
j_gene: TRBJ2-7
CDR3nt: TGCAGTGCTAGAGATACCAGACGGGACGAGCAGTACTTC
CDR3aa: CSARDTRRDEQYF

len: 13
abundance: -
d_gene: -
v_gene: TRBV29-1
j_gene: TRBJ2-2
CDR3nt: TGCAGCGTTGAGGTCCAGAACACCGGGGAGCTGTTTTTT
CDR3aa: CSVEVQNTGELFF

len: 14
abundance: few
d_gene: -
v_gene: TRBV27
j_gene: TRBJ2-7
CDR3nt: TGTGCCACCAGAGCGCTCGACTCCTCCTACGAGCAGTACTTC
CDR3aa: CATRALDSSYEQYF

len: 16
abundance: -
d_gene: -
v_gene: TRBV28
j_gene: TRBJ2-3
CDR3nt: TGTGCCAGCAGTCCCCCAGAGCAGGTGGGCACAGATACGCAGTATTTT
CDR3aa: CASSPPEQVGTDTQYF

len: 16
abundance: few
d_gene: TRBD1
v_gene: TRBV2
j_gene: TRBJ2-1
CDR3nt: TGTGCCAGCAGGAGCCAGTTGGACAGGGGGTTCAATGAGCAGTTCTTC
CDR3aa: CASRSQLDRGFNEQFF

len: 15
abundance: few
d_gene: TRBD1
v_gene: TRBV10-2
j_gene: TRBJ2-5
CDR3nt: TGCGCCAGCAGCCTGACAGGGGGGAACCAAGAGACCCAGTACTTC
CDR3aa: CASSLTGGNQETQYF

len: 21
abundance: -
d_gene: TRBD2
v_gene: TRBV4-2
j_gene: TRBJ2-6
CDR3nt: TGTGCCAGCAGCCAAGTTCCAACCCGACTAGCGGGGGGGACTGGGGCCAACGTCCTGACTTTC
CDR3aa: CASSQVPTRLAGGTGANVLTF

len: 15
abundance: few
d_gene: TRBD1
v_gene: TRBV6-1
j_gene: TRBJ2-7
CDR3nt: TGTGCCAGCAGAGACAGACAGGGGAGCTCCTACGAGCAGTACTTC
CDR3aa: CASRDRQGSSYEQYF

len: 14
abundance: -
d_gene: -
v_gene: TRBV10-3
j_gene: TRBJ2-7
CDR3nt: TGTGCCATCAGTGATGGGCTAGCGTTTTCCGAGCAGTACTTC
CDR3aa: CAISDGLAFSEQYF

len: 12
abundance: -
d_gene: -
v_gene: TRBV20-1
j_gene: TRBJ2-3
CDR3nt: TGCAGTGCACGGGGAGAGTCGCTTACGCAGTATTTT
CDR3aa: CSARGESLTQYF

len: 14
abundance: -
d_gene: -
v_gene: TRBV27
j_gene: TRBJ1-1
CDR3nt: TGTGCCAGCAGCGACGGACAGTTTTACACTGAAGCTTTCTTT
CDR3aa: CASSDGQFYTEAFF

len: 14
abundance: -
d_gene: -
v_gene: TRBV5-6
j_gene: TRBJ1-2
CDR3nt: TGTGCCAGCAGCTTGGACCGTGAACTCTATGGCTACACCTTC
CDR3aa: CASSLDRELYGYTF

len: 15
abundance: few
d_gene: -
v_gene: TRBV12-3/TRBV12-4
j_gene: TRBJ2-5
CDR3nt: TGTGCCAGCAGCCAACCTCCTGACGGGAGAGAGACCCAGTACTTC
CDR3aa: CASSQPPDGRETQYF

len: 14
abundance: few
d_gene: -
v_gene: TRBV7-9
j_gene: TRBJ2-7
CDR3nt: TGTGCCAGCAGCTATCCCCCGGGGGTCTACGAGCAGTACTTC
CDR3aa: CASSYPPGVYEQYF

len: 16
abundance: few
d_gene: TRBD1
v_gene: TRBV6-2/TRBV6-3
j_gene: TRBJ2-1
CDR3nt: TGTGCCAGCAGTAAGATGGGACAGAGCCCTTACAATGAGCAGTTCTTC
CDR3aa: CASSKMGQSPYNEQFF

len: 16
abundance: few
d_gene: -
v_gene: TRBV4-1
j_gene: TRBJ2-1
CDR3nt: TGCGCCAGCAGCCAATTTGAAGGGGGGCCGTCCCTCGAGCAGTTCTTC
CDR3aa: CASSQFEGGPSLEQFF

len: 18
abundance: -
d_gene: TRBD2
v_gene: TRBV10-1
j_gene: TRBJ2-4
CDR3nt: TGCGCTCCCTGGCGGGCGGGGGGGAGGAGGCGAACCAAAAACATTCAGTACTTC
CDR3aa: CAPWRAGGRRRTKNIQYF

len: 13
abundance: -
d_gene: TRBD2
v_gene: TRBV5-6
j_gene: TRBJ2-1
CDR3nt: TGTGCCAGCAGCTTCGCGGGGGACGATGAGCAGTTCTTC
CDR3aa: CASSFAGDDEQFF

len: 16
abundance: -
d_gene: -
v_gene: TRBV3-1
j_gene: TRBJ2-5
CDR3nt: TGTGCCAGCAGCCAAGAGTTGAGCGGTGGGGCAGAGACCCAGTACTTC
CDR3aa: CASSQELSGGAETQYF

len: 14
abundance: few
d_gene: TRBD2
v_gene: TRBV20-1
j_gene: TRBJ2-1
CDR3nt: TGCAGTGCTATCCCTAGCGGGGGGGCCATTGAGCAGTTCTTC
CDR3aa: CSAIPSGGAIEQFF

len: 14
abundance: -
d_gene: -
v_gene: TRBV10-3
j_gene: TRBJ2-5
CDR3nt: TGTGCCACCGGACTATCGGGGCAACTGGAGACCCAGTACTTC
CDR3aa: CATGLSGQLETQYF

len: 16
abundance: few
d_gene: TRBD2
v_gene: TRBV14
j_gene: TRBJ2-1
CDR3nt: TGTGCCAGCAGCCAAGAGGGACTAGCGGGATACAATGAGCAGTTCTTC
CDR3aa: CASSQEGLAGYNEQFF

len: 14
abundance: -
d_gene: -
v_gene: TRBV12-3/TRBV12-4
j_gene: TRBJ2-2
CDR3nt: TGTGCCAGCAGTTTAGACGGGTTGACCGGGGAGCTGTTTTTT
CDR3aa: CASSLDGLTGELFF

len: 16
abundance: few
d_gene: TRBD2
v_gene: TRBV11-2
j_gene: TRBJ2-7
CDR3nt: TGTGCCAGCAGCTGGGAGGGCGGGACTGCGACCTACGAGCAGTACTTC
CDR3aa: CASSWEGGTATYEQYF

len: 15
abundance: -
d_gene: -
v_gene: TRBV29-1
j_gene: TRBJ2-3
CDR3nt: TGCAGCGTTGATCAACAGTCCCTAAGCACAGATACGCAGTATTTT
CDR3aa: CSVDQQSLSTDTQYF

len: 13
abundance: many
d_gene: -
v_gene: TRBV27
j_gene: TRBJ2-5
CDR3nt: TGTGCCAGCAGTCCGACAGACCAAGAGACCCAGTACTTC
CDR3aa: CASSPTDQETQYF

len: 16
abundance: -
d_gene: TRBD1
v_gene: TRBV12-3/TRBV12-4
j_gene: TRBJ2-7
CDR3nt: TGTGCCAGCAGGCCTTCCGGGACAGGGTTAGGCTACGAGCAGTACTTC
CDR3aa: CASRPSGTGLGYEQYF

len: 13
abundance: -
d_gene: -
v_gene: TRBV15
j_gene: TRBJ2-5
CDR3nt: TGTGCCACCAGCAGGGAAGGTTCAGAGACCCAGTACTTC
CDR3aa: CATSREGSETQYF

len: 15
abundance: few
d_gene: -
v_gene: TRBV9
j_gene: TRBJ2-3
CDR3nt: TGTGCCAGCAGCGCTACAGGGTTCTCCACAGATACGCAGTATTTT
CDR3aa: CASSATGFSTDTQYF

len: 17
abundance: -
d_gene: -
v_gene: TRBV6-5
j_gene: TRBJ2-5
CDR3nt: TGTGCCAGCAGTTCAGAAGGGCAGGGGCATACCCAAGAGACCCAGTACTTC
CDR3aa: CASSSEGQGHTQETQYF

len: 16
abundance: few
d_gene: TRBD1
v_gene: TRBV7-9
j_gene: TRBJ1-1
CDR3nt: TGTGCCAGCAGCCATAGACAGGGGGTTGATAGCACTGAAGCTTTCTTT
CDR3aa: CASSHRQGVDSTEAFF

len: 16
abundance: -
d_gene: TRBD2
v_gene: TRBV6-2/TRBV6-3
j_gene: TRBJ2-1
CDR3nt: TGTGCCAGCAGTTACCCGAGCGGGGTAACCTACAATGAGCAGTTCTTC
CDR3aa: CASSYPSGVTYNEQFF

len: 14
abundance: few
d_gene: TRBD1
v_gene: TRBV10-3
j_gene: TRBJ1-1
CDR3nt: TGTGCCATCAGTGAGTCGACAGGGGGATCAGAAGCTTTCTTT
CDR3aa: CAISESTGGSEAFF

len: 12
abundance: -
d_gene: TRBD1
v_gene: TRBV29-1
j_gene: TRBJ2-7
CDR3nt: TGCAGCGCCACAGGGGACCCCTACGAGCAGTACTTC
CDR3aa: CSATGDPYEQYF

len: 15
abundance: -
d_gene: -
v_gene: TRBV7-6
j_gene: TRBJ2-3
CDR3nt: TGTGCCAGCAGCTTTGTGTTGTCTCGGTCAGATACGCAGTATTTT
CDR3aa: CASSFVLSRSDTQYF

len: 15
abundance: -
d_gene: -
v_gene: TRBV7-6
j_gene: TRBJ2-3
CDR3nt: TGTGCCAGCAGCTTAGCGGCGGGGACCACAGATACGCAGTATTTT
CDR3aa: CASSLAAGTTDTQYF

len: 14
abundance: few
d_gene: -
v_gene: TRBV7-9
j_gene: TRBJ2-2
CDR3nt: TGTGCCAGCATCCCCGACAGGAACACCGGGGAGCTGTTTTTT
CDR3aa: CASIPDRNTGELFF

len: 13
abundance: -
d_gene: -
v_gene: TRBV3-1
j_gene: TRBJ2-3
CDR3nt: TGTGCCAGCAGCCAAGCTCCCGCAGATACGCAGTATTTT
CDR3aa: CASSQAPADTQYF

len: 18
abundance: -
d_gene: -
v_gene: TRBV12-3/TRBV12-4
j_gene: TRBJ2-3
CDR3nt: TGTACCAGCAGCTGGGACGGTGGGCAGTCGAATGGGGCAGATACGCAGTATTTT
CDR3aa: CTSSWDGGQSNGADTQYF

len: 16
abundance: -
d_gene: -
v_gene: TRBV25-1
j_gene: TRBJ2-1
CDR3nt: TGTGCCAGCAGTGAATGGCCAAGAAGCTCCTACAATGAGCAGTTCTTC
CDR3aa: CASSEWPRSSYNEQFF